This TCR beta chain was found in a study of HIV-infected patients and healthy controls. General study findings and limits: Mean usage of eight alpha and eight beta V genes differed significantly in HIV-infected patients versus controls. The authors saw processing only sixteen HIV-infected individuals as a major limitation on generality.

Whole blood was used without fractionation, so all unsorted peripheral T cells were included. The CDR3 length is 19 residues. V shed 4 bases and J shed 0 bases, with 23 bases lying between them. CDR1 is SGHTS and CDR2 is YDEGEE in the germline V gene. This clonotype is categorized as medium-sized. The antigen is undetermined. Reverse transcription used around 480 ng RNA and constant-region primers for alpha and beta. Using multiplexing indices, alpha and beta chain libraries were generated apart by chain-specific third strand synthesis. TCRdb redid the calling of the 5' RACE reads with MiXCR, one entry per CDR3 protein. Among some 10,000 distinct CDR3 sequences listed, 7% to 9% were seen once.

The origin of this receptor is an adult in good health. Sequencing was performed on blood. The gene calls are TRBV5-8 and TRBJ1-5; D remains unclear. The CDR3 coding sequence is TGTGCCAGCAGCCCCGTGGAGGGAGGTTATTTTTTTAGCAATCAGCCCCAGCATTTT. It yields the protein CASSPVEGGYFFSNQPQHF.